A selection of T cell receptor beta chains follows, all from one sample in a study of T cell changes during pregnancy in multiple sclerosis. TCRdb's table, derived via immunoSEQ multiplex PCR, lists solely in-frame clones and lacks some. The table shows approximately 100,000 clones, with about 90% occurring only once. Sequences were derived from peripheral blood, sampled after pregnancy. The receptors come from a female donor with multiple sclerosis, enrolled in a pregnancy study. Each CDR3 is given without its conserved first and last residue. The D gene is left open where the match is weak.

D: TRBD1
V: TRBV9
J: TRBJ2-7
CDR3: ASSVAPTGDGPYEQY

D: TRBD2
V: TRBV7-2
J: TRBJ2-7
CDR3: ASSTMTSGGHEQY

D: TRBD2
V: TRBV2
J: TRBJ2-1
CDR3: ASSLGDGRLAGGLYINEQF

D: TRBD2
V: TRBV4-2
J: TRBJ2-1
CDR3: ASSQDATRGADNEQF

D: TRBD2
V: TRBV4-1
J: TRBJ2-1
CDR3: ASSPTSGGYNEQF

D: .
V: TRBV15
J: TRBJ2-3
CDR3: ATSREKGAADTQY

D: TRBD1
V: TRBV6-1
J: TRBJ1-5
CDR3: ASGTGGGQPQH

D: TRBD2
V: TRBV7-9
J: TRBJ2-7
CDR3: ATAGTSGSYEQY

D: TRBD1
V: TRBV10-3
J: TRBJ1-3
CDR3: AISLDRAGGNTIY

D: TRBD2
V: TRBV27
J: TRBJ2-3
CDR3: ASSPWGAAGGSDTQY

D: TRBD1
V: TRBV6-1
J: TRBJ1-5
CDR3: ASSEAGRGRNQPQH

D: .
V: TRBV4-2
J: TRBJ2-7
CDR3: ASSQGATYEQY

D: .
V: TRBV27
J: TRBJ2-7
CDR3: ASSQWGGAEQY

D: .
V: TRBV7-3
J: TRBJ2-6
CDR3: ASSLQGPISGANVLT

D: TRBD2
V: TRBV2
J: TRBJ2-7
CDR3: ASRVAGAPPYEQY

D: .
V: TRBV5-4
J: TRBJ1-1
CDR3: ASSLGPVLMNTEAF

D: TRBD1
V: TRBV27
J: TRBJ2-7
CDR3: ASSEGTGDYEQY

D: TRBD1
V: TRBV29-1
J: TRBJ2-3
CDR3: SVRGRSTDTQY

D: .
V: TRBV7-7
J: TRBJ1-2
CDR3: ASSPIGEAPNYGYT

D: .
V: TRBV11-2
J: TRBJ2-7
CDR3: ASSLEWGDSYEQY

D: .
V: TRBV19
J: TRBJ1-2
CDR3: ASTLDDLYGYT

D: TRBD1
V: TRBV14
J: TRBJ2-7
CDR3: ASSQRFSRGRGNEQY

D: .
V: TRBV28
J: TRBJ2-5
CDR3: ASLAGQQETQY

D: .
V: TRBV4-1
J: TRBJ1-2
CDR3: ASSQRDSNGYT

D: .
V: TRBV7-3
J: TRBJ2-6
CDR3: ASSAYRGGGSGANVLT

D: TRBD2
V: TRBV9
J: TRBJ2-3
CDR3: ASSVVPSGGAGADTQY

D: TRBD1
V: TRBV29-1
J: TRBJ1-1
CDR3: SVAGGASEAF

D: .
V: TRBV7-8
J: TRBJ2-5
CDR3: ASSPRAGRLETQY

D: TRBD1
V: TRBV11-2
J: TRBJ1-4
CDR3: ASSKGRGNEKLF

D: TRBD1
V: TRBV27
J: TRBJ2-7
CDR3: ASSGHRDRNHEQY

D: TRBD1
V: TRBV11-2
J: TRBJ2-7
CDR3: ASFDRGESSYEQY

D: TRBD1
V: TRBV4-1
J: TRBJ1-1
CDR3: ASSARDSLNTEAF

D: .
V: TRBV18
J: TRBJ1-5
CDR3: ASSRGEPDNQPQH

D: TRBD2
V: TRBV2
J: TRBJ2-7
CDR3: ASGSRGAISYEQY

D: .
V: TRBV4-1
J: TRBJ1-6
CDR3: ASSQDHVSDFNGPLH

D: .
V: TRBV6-1
J: TRBJ2-7
CDR3: ASSPLGGISYEQY

D: TRBD1
V: TRBV9
J: TRBJ1-1
CDR3: ASSLGRDRKRNTEAF

D: TRBD1
V: TRBV2
J: TRBJ1-1
CDR3: ASSGDRKAF

D: .
V: TRBV19
J: TRBJ1-4
CDR3: ASSIVRIRARGTNEKLF

D: .
V: TRBV14
J: TRBJ1-2
CDR3: ASSPLLTYGYT

D: TRBD1
V: TRBV7-9
J: TRBJ2-3
CDR3: ASSLGTGSTDTQY

D: .
V: TRBV7-9
J: TRBJ2-6
CDR3: ASSFVLSGANVLT

D: TRBD2
V: TRBV9
J: TRBJ2-1
CDR3: ASSVIAGGVYNEQF

D: .
V: TRBV19
J: TRBJ1-2
CDR3: ASSIRTNYGYT

D: TRBD2
V: TRBV18
J: TRBJ2-2
CDR3: ASSPPVGLAGRTGELF

D: TRBD2
V: TRBV10-1
J: TRBJ2-1
CDR3: ASSGLAGGPHEQF

D: TRBD2
V: TRBV28
J: TRBJ2-7
CDR3: ASRVDGTSWSYEQY

D: TRBD2
V: TRBV9
J: TRBJ2-1
CDR3: ASSSSSGRGDEQF

D: .
V: TRBV5-1
J: TRBJ2-1
CDR3: ASSLVGHEVNEQF

D: TRBD2
V: TRBV7-9
J: TRBJ2-5
CDR3: ASSLKGRGETQY

D: .
V: TRBV19
J: TRBJ1-2
CDR3: ASSIVGGPGGYT

D: .
V: TRBV15
J: TRBJ2-7
CDR3: ATTPGRGNYEQY